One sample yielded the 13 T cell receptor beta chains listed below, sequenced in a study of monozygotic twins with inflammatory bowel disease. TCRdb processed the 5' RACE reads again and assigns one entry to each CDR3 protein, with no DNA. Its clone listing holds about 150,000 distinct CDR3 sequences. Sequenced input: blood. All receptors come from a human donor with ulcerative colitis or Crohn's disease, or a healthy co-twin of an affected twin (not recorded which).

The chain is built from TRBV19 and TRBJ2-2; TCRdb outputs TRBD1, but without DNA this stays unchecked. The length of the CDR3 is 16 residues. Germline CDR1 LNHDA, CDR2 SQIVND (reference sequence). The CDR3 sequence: CASSILGQGNTGELFF.

The CDR3 sequence is CASSLLTGRGDTQYF. The V and J genes are TRBV28 and TRBJ2-3; TCRdb picks TRBD1, but there is no DNA to check that call. Germline CDR1 is MDHEN and CDR2 is SYDVKM. The CDR3 is made up of 15 amino acids.

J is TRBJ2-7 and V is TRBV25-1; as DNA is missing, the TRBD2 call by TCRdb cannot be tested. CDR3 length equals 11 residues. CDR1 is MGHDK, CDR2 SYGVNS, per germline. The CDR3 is CASTGLYEQYF.

CDR3 sequence: CASKGTIMTGEQFF. The V call is TRBV2, the J call TRBJ2-1; the TCRdb D gene call, TRBD2, has no DNA to confirm it. The germline V gene has CDR1 SNHLY and CDR2 FYNNEI. This CDR3 region has 14 residues.

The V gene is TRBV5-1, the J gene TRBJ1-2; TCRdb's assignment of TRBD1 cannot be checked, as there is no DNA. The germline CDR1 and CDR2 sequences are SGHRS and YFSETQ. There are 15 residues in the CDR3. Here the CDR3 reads CASRQAQGATYGYTF.

The CDR3 spells CASLALGQYYGYTF. This sequence joins TRBV5-1 and TRBJ1-2; the TRBD1 assignment by TCRdb is unverifiable without DNA. CDR1 is SGHRS and CDR2 is YFSETQ in the germline V gene. There are 14 residues in the CDR3.

The CDR3 reads CASSVGGPRNEQFF. This sequence joins TRBV18 and TRBJ2-1; TCRdb selects TRBD2, and the lack of DNA leaves this call unchecked. Germline assignment: CDR1 KGHSH and CDR2 LQKENI. There are 14 residues in the CDR3.

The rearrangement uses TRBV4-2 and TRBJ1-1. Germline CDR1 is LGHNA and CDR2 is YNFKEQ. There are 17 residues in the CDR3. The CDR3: CASSQGDLVGLNTEAFF.

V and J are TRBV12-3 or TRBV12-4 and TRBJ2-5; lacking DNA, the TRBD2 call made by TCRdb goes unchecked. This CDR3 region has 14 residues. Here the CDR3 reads CASTLGSAQETQYF.

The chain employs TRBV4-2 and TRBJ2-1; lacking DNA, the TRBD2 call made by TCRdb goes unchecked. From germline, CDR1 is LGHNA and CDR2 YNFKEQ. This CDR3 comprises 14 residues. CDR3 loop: CASSQAGRYNEQFF.

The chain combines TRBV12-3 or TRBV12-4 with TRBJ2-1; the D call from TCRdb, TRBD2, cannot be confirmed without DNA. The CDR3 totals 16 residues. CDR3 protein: CASCPLGECSYNEQFF.

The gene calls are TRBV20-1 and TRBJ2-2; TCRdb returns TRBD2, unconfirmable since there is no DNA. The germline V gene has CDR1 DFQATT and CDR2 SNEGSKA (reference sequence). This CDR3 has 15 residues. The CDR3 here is CSAYPSGSNTGELFF.

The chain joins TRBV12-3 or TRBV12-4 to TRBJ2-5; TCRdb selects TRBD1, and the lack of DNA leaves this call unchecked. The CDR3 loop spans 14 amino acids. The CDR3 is CASVRDTPWETQYF.